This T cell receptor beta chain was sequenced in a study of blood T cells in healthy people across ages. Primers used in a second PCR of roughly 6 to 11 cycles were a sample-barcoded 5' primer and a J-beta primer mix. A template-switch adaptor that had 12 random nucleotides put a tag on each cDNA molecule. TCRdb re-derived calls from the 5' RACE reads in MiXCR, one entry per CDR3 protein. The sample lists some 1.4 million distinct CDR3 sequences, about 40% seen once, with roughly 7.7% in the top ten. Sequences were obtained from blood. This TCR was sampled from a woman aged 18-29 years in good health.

CDR3 residues: CASGFRENTEAFF. The CDR3, as DNA: TGTGCTAGTGGTTTCAGGGAGAACACTGAAGCTTTCTTT. The V call is TRBV12-5, the J call TRBJ1-1; tentatively, D is TRBD1 (5 bases). In germline, CDR1 is LGHNT, CDR2 FRNRAP. The CDR3 extends over 13 amino acids. V was clipped by 3 bases and J by 1 base, with 6 bases between them.